A single sample is the source of the 21 T cell receptor beta chains below, sequenced in a study of cytomegalovirus exposure and HLA in healthy donors. Researchers ran the PCR with 60 Vbeta and 13 Jbeta primers. Data came from immunoSEQ multiplex PCR; TCRdb stores just in-frame clones and leaves some out. Altogether approximately 130,000 clones are present, around 75% being singletons, with the ten largest covering under 3.5%. Sequenced: PBMCs. These receptors were obtained from a man aged 25 to 45 in good health and CMV-seronegative.

The V call is TRBV7-9, the J call TRBJ2-1; weak D call: TRBD1 (6 bases). From germline, CDR1 is SEHNR and CDR2 FQNEAQ (reference sequence). The V gene lost 1 base and the J gene lost 0 bases, with 16 bases spanning the gap. The CDR3 contains 18 residues. Here the CDR3 DNA reads TGTGCCAGCAGCTTAGGGGTGATCAGGGGAAGCTCCTACAATGAGCAGTTCTTC. Translated, it gives CASSLGVIRGSSYNEQFF.

This rearrangement joins TRBV27 to TRBJ2-7; 7 nucleotides match TRBD1. The length of the CDR3 is 12 residues. V was pared by 5 bases and J by 6 bases, with 4 bases of the junction left unmatched. CDR1 is MNHEY, CDR2 SMNVEV, per germline (reference sequence). The CDR3 DNA sequence: TGTGCCAGCAGTCCGACAGGGTCCGAGCAGTACTTC. Its translation is CASSPTGSEQYF.

This clone was counted a single time. This chain connects TRBV6-4 to TRBJ2-5, with 10 bases identical to TRBD2. Germline CDR1 and CDR2: MRHNA and SNTAGT. The J segment lost 3 bases and the V segment lost 7 bases, leaving 14 bases of the junction unmatched. The CDR3 runs 17 residues. Written as DNA, the CDR3 is TGTGCCAGCAAGCACTTAGCGGGAGGTTTGGGGAAAGAGACCCAGTACTTC. It encodes CASKHLAGGLGKETQYF.

This chain joins TRBV2 and TRBJ2-7; possibly TRBD2 for D (7 bases). Germline assignment: CDR1 SNHLY and CDR2 FYNNEI. The V and J ends lost 8 bases and 3 bases respectively, with 17 bases between them. The CDR3 is 14 amino acids. CDR3 sequence: CASAWEGGFYEQYF. The CDR3 region has the DNA TGTGCCAGCGCGTGGGAGGGGGGGTTCTACGAGCAGTACTTC. The whole variable domain, filled in from reference TRBV2 and TRBJ2-7, reads EPEVTQTPSHQVTQMGQEVILRCVPISNHLYFYWYRQILGQKVEFLVSFYNNEISEKSEIFDDQFSVERPDGSNFTLKIRSTKLEDSAMYFCASAWEGGFYEQYFGPGTRLTVT.

The chain recombines TRBV4-3 with TRBJ2-1, with 8 bases that match TRBD1. Germline-derived CDR1 and CDR2 are LGHNA and YSLEER. The V gene end was trimmed by 3 bases and the J gene end by 9 bases; junction bases not matched to a gene: 13. This CDR3 is 16 amino acids long. The CDR3 is CASSHPSGQGESEQFF. CDR3 DNA sequence: TGCGCCAGCAGCCATCCCTCCGGACAGGGAGAATCTGAGCAGTTCTTC.

In its sample, this clone was seen a few times. The chain joins TRBV27 to TRBJ1-5; D is unclear. The CDR3 runs to 13 residues. Germline assignment: CDR1 MNHEY and CDR2 SMNVEV (reference sequence). V gave up 8 bases and J gave up 6 bases, with 14 bases separating them. The DNA of the CDR3 is TGTGCCAGCGGAATCGACAAGAGTCAGCCCCAGCATTTT. It codes for CASGIDKSQPQHF.

This chain joins TRBV28 and TRBJ2-3; 8 bases map to TRBD2. The length of the CDR3 is 14 residues. Germline V gives CDR1 MDHEN, CDR2 SYDVKM. Trimming cost V 3 bases and J 4 bases; bases outside gene matches: 3. The CDR3 coding sequence is TGTGCCAGCAGTTTCGGGGGGGGCCCAGATACGCAGTATTTT. Translation: CASSFGGGPDTQYF.

The V gene is TRBV7-3, the J gene TRBJ1-1; D is unresolved. V dropped 0 bases and J dropped 8 bases, with 7 bases sitting between them. The CDR3 contains 12 residues. Germline loops: CDR1 SGHTA, CDR2 FQGTGA. The CDR3 reads CASSLTREEAFF. The CDR3 DNA follows: TGTGCCAGCAGCTTAACCCGGGAGGAAGCTTTCTTT.

To note about this clone: This sample includes further DNA sequences coding for the same CDR3. This rearrangement joins TRBV19 to TRBJ1-1; unclear D gene. This CDR3 contains 13 residues. Germline lookup yields CDR1 LNHDA and CDR2 SQIVND (reference sequence). Trimming stripped 8 bases from V and 4 bases from J, with 14 bases between. The CDR3 spells CASSLQEGTEAFF. In nucleotides, the CDR3 is TGTGCCAGTTCCCTGCAGGAGGGCACTGAAGCTTTCTTT. Complete variable domain (other parts from reference TRBV19 and TRBJ1-1): DGGITQSPKYLFRKEGQNVTLSCEQNLNHDAMYWYRQDPGQGLRLIYYSQIVNDFQKGDIAEGYSVSREKKESFPLTVTSAQKNPTAFYLCASSLQEGTEAFFGQGTRLTVV.

V and J are TRBV11-2 and TRBJ2-5, with 8 bases aligning to TRBD2. The CDR3 contains 15 residues. V dropped 1 base and J dropped 3; count of bases not matched to a gene: 4. CDR1 and CDR2 (germline): SGHAT, FQNNGV. CDR3 DNA sequence: TGTGCCAGCAGCTTAGGAAGAGCGGGGGAAGAGACCCAGTACTTC. Translated, it gives CASSLGRAGEETQYF.

The rearrangement links TRBV6-1 to TRBJ2-5, with 10 bases that match TRBD1. The germline gives CDR1 MNHNS, CDR2 SASEGT. This CDR3 comprises 17 residues. V was pared by 2 bases and J by 3 bases, with 9 bases of the junction left unmatched. CDR3 in amino acids: CASSEFLGQGMKETQYF. Written as DNA, the CDR3 is TGTGCCAGCAGTGAATTTTTGGGACAGGGGATGAAAGAGACCCAGTACTTC.

The V gene is TRBV5-5, the J gene TRBJ2-4, with 8 nucleotides matching TRBD2. Per the germline V gene, CDR1 is SGHKS and CDR2 is YYEKEE (reference sequence). This CDR3 contains 14 residues. The J segment lost 8 bases and the V segment lost 4 bases, leaving 8 bases of the junction unmatched. In nucleotides, the CDR3 is TGTGCCAGCAGCCAGGTAGCGGGATTATACATTCAGTACTTC. It translates to CASSQVAGLYIQYF.

V usage is TRBV5-1 and J usage is TRBJ1-3; D is possibly TRBD1 (5 bases). V was cut by 0 bases and J by 0 bases, with 7 bases left in between. Germline V gene lookup returns CDR1 SGHRS and CDR2 YFSETQ. This CDR3 has 15 amino acids. The CDR3 here is CASSLGGSSGNTIYF. DNA of the CDR3: TGCGCCAGCAGCTTGGGGGGCAGCTCTGGAAACACCATATATTTT.

On this clone itself: The conserved phenylalanine or tryptophan is not found at the CDR3 terminus, so this likely reflects a read error. This chain links TRBV15 with TRBJ1-5, with D unresolved. Trimming cost V 4 bases and J 5 bases, with 12 bases left between them. CDR1 is LNHNV and CDR2 is YYDKDF in the germline V gene (reference sequence). CDR3 size: 14 residues. The CDR3 is CATSKGGPDQPQHV. The CDR3 DNA sequence: TGTGCCACCAGCAAAGGCGGTCCAGATCAGCCCCAGCATGTT.

The rearrangement links TRBV6-6 to TRBJ2-1; D gene uncertain. The CDR3 covers 11 residues. Germline CDR1 reads MNHNY; CDR2 reads SVGAGI (reference sequence). Trimming removed 6 bases from V and 4 bases from J, with 4 bases in between. CDR3 region: CASSLYNEQFF. The CDR3 DNA reads as TGTGCCAGCAGCTTATACAATGAGCAGTTCTTC.

The DNA for the CDR3 is TGTGCCAGCAGTTACTCGATATCAGGGTGGGATACGCAGTATTTT. Translation gives CASSYSISGWDTQYF. V and J are TRBV6-5 and TRBJ2-3; D is possibly TRBD1 (5 bases). CDR3 length: 15 residues. CDR1 is MNHEY, CDR2 SVGAGI, per germline. V was clipped by 0 bases and J by 6 bases, with 13 bases between them.

The V and J genes are TRBV7-3 and TRBJ1-1; no definite D call. CDR1 and CDR2 from the germline V gene are SGHTA and FQGTGA. Trimming shortened V by 1 base and J by 1 base, and 7 bases separated the two germline ends. This CDR3 contains 14 residues. The CDR3 reads CASSLRSGNTEAFF. For the CDR3, the DNA is TGTGCCAGCAGCTTAAGGTCGGGGAACACTGAAGCTTTCTTT.

The V call is TRBV7-9, the J call TRBJ2-1, with D possibly matching TRBD2 (5 bases). Trimming took 5 bases from V and 10 from J, leaving 15 bases between them. Looked up from germline, CDR1 is SEHNR and CDR2 is FQNEAQ (reference sequence). The CDR3 covers 13 residues. CDR3 region: CASSRSDSHEQFF. CDR3 sequence (DNA): TGTGCCAGCAGCCGCTCGGACTCTCACGAGCAGTTCTTC.

The chain employs TRBV7-9 and TRBJ2-7; no clear D. The CDR3 length is 14 residues. CDR1 is SEHNR and CDR2 is FQNEAQ in the germline V gene (reference sequence). Trimming took 0 bases from V and 3 from J, leaving 9 bases between them. The CDR3 loop is CASSLAGPFYEQYF. The CDR3 nucleotides are TGTGCCAGCAGCTTAGCTGGGCCTTTCTACGAGCAGTACTTC.

This clone was observed a handful of times. The junction does not match germline at one end; this may be a read error. The chain uses TRBV7-7 and TRBJ2-2; 7 bases are a match to TRBD1. Germline assignment: CDR1 SSHAT and CDR2 FNYEAQ (reference sequence). The CDR3 has 19 residues. The CDR3 bases are TGTGCTAGCAGCTCAATAATCCCCTTAACGGGACAGATCACCGGGGAGCTGTTTTTT. Encoded protein: CASSSIIPLTGQITGELFF.

The rearrangement joins TRBV27 to TRBJ1-5, with 8 bases fitting TRBD1. The CDR3 is 14 amino acids. V trimming: 6 bases; J trimming: 4 bases; junction bases outside the gene matches: 5. Germline values: CDR1 MNHEY, CDR2 SMNVEV (reference sequence). The CDR3 is CASSGTGGNQPQHF. The DNA of the CDR3 is TGTGCCAGCAGCGGAACAGGGGGTAATCAGCCCCAGCATTTT.